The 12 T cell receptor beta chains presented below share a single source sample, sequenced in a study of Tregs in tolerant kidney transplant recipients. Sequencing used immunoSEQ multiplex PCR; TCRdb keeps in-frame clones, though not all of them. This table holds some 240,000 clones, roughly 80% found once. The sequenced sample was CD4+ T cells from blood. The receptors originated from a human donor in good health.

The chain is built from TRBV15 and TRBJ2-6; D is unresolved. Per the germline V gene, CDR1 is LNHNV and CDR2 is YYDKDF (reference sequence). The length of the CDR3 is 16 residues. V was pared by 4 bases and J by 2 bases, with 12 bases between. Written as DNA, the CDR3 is TGTGCCACCAGCAAAATCGACCGCCCTGGGGCCAACGTCCTGACTTTC. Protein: CATSKIDRPGANVLTF.

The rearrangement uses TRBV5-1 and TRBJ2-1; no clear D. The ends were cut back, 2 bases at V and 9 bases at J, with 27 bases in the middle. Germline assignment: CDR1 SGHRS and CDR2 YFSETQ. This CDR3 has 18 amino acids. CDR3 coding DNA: TGCGCCAGCAGCTTCTTTTTTCTGGGTAATGCGTGGGAAAGTGAGCAGTTCTTC. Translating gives CASSFFFLGNAWESEQFF.

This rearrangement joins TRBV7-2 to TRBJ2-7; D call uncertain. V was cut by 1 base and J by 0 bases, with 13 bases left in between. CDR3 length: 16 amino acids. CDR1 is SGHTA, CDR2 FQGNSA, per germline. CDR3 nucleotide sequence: TGTGCCAGCAGCTTAGGGTACATCGTGAGCTCCTACGAGCAGTACTTC. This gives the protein CASSLGYIVSSYEQYF.

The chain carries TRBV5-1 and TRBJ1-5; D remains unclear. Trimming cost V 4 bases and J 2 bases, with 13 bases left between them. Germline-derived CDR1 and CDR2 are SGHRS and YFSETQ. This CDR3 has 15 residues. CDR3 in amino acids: CASSLGSGGNQPQHF. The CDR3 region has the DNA TGCGCCAGCAGCCTGGGGAGCGGAGGCAATCAGCCCCAGCATTTT.

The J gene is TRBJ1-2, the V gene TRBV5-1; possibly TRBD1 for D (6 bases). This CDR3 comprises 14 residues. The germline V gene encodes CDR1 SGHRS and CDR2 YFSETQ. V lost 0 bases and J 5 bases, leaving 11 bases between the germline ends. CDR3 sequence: CASSLVDSRYGYTF. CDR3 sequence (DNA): TGCGCCAGCAGCTTGGTGGACAGCCGTTATGGCTACACCTTC.

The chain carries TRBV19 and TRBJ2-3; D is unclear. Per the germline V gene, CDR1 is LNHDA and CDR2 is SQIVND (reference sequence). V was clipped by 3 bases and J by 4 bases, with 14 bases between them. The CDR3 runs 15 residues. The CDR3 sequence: CASSMRYSSSDTQYF. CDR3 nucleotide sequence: TGTGCCAGTAGTATGAGGTACAGTTCCTCAGATACGCAGTATTTT.

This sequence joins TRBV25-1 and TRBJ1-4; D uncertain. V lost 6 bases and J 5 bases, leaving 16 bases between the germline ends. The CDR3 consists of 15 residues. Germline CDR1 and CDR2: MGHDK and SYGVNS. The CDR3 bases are TGTGCCAGCAGCAGGACGGACCTGAGAAATGAAAAACTGTTTTTT. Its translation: CASSRTDLRNEKLFF.

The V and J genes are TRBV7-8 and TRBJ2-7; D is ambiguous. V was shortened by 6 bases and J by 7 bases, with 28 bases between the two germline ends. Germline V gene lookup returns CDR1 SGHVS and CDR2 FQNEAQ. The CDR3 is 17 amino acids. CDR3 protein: CASSPHGGSWRVEEQYF. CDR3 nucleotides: TGTGCCAGCAGTCCCCACGGCGGCTCCTGGAGAGTTGAGGAGCAGTACTTC. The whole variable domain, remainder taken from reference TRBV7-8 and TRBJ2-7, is GAGVSQSPRYKVAKRGQDVALRCDPISGHVSLFWYQQALGQGPEFLTYFQNEAQLDKSGLPSDRFFAERPEGSVSTLKIQRTQQEDSAVYLCASSPHGGSWRVEEQYFGPGTRLTVT.

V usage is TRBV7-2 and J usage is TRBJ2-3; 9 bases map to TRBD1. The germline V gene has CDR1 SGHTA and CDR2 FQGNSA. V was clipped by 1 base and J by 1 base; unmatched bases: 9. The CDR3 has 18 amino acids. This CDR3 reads CASSLGGRDRDGTDTQYF. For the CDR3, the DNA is TGTGCCAGCAGCTTAGGAGGCCGGGACAGGGACGGCACAGATACGCAGTATTTT.

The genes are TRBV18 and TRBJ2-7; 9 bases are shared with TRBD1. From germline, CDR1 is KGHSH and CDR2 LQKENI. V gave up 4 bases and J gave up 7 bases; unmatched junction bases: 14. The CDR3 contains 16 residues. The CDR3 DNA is TGTGCCAGCTCACGTGGCTCCGGGACAGGGCGTTTTGAGCAGTACTTC. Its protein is CASSRGSGTGRFEQYF. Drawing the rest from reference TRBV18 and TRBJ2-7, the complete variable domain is NAGVMQNPRHLVRRRGQEARLRCSPMKGHSHVYWYRQLPEEGLKFMVYLQKENIIDESGMPKERFSAEFPKEGPSILRIQQVVRGDSAAYFCASSRGSGTGRFEQYFGPGTRLTVT.

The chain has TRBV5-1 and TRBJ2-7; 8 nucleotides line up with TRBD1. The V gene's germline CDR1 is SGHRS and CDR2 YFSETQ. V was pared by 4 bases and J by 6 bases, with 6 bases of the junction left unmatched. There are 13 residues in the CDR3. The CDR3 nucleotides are TGCGCCAGCAGCCCTTTGACAGGGGTCGAGCAGTACTTC. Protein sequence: CASSPLTGVEQYF.

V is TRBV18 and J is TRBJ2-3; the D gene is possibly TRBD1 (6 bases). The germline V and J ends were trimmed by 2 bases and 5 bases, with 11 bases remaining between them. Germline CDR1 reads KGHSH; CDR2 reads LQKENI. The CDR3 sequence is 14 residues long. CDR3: CASSPGTNRDTQYF. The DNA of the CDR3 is TGTGCCAGCTCACCAGGGACAAACCGAGATACGCAGTATTTT.